These 19 T cell receptor beta chains were all obtained from the same sample, sequenced in a study of low-dose radiotherapy and immunotherapy resistance in tumors (dated by TCRdb to between 2020 and 2023). TCRdb shows the sequencer as Illumina HiSeq 2500. Superscript III and a set of TRAV- and TRBV-specific primers were used to synthesize first-strand cDNA, so that both TCRalpha and TCRbeta chains were covered. A roughly 18-cycle PCR with Phusion amplified the TCRs, pairing a constant-region primer with the adapter that was attached to the V primers. The raw public data were reprocessed by TCRdb itself: fastp quality trimming at Q25, MiXCR clonotype calling, in-frame beta chains only. Entries are consolidated by CDR3 protein sequence, retaining the most common genes and DNA. A total of approximately 100,000 distinct CDR3 sequences appear in this sample, under 25% of them only once. The ten largest account for roughly 4.3% of the sample.

The time point label here, explained by the study, means: after trial treatment. The sample's treatment or condition label, in plain terms: LDRT plus nivolumab, ipilimumab, low-dose cyclophosphamide and aspirin (RACIN trial). Source: PBMCs, taken after low-dose radiotherapy plus immunotherapy. Receptor source: a male donor with prostate cancer.

This clonotype showed up many times. The chain uses TRBV4-3 and TRBJ2-7; possible D gene TRBD1, 6 bases. The CDR3 is 13 amino acids. V was pared by 3 bases and J by 6 bases, with 12 bases between. CDR1 and CDR2 from the germline V gene are LGHNA and YSLEER. In DNA form, the CDR3 reads TGCGCCAGCAGCCACCAGGGGAGCGTCGAGCAGTACTTC. This codes for CASSHQGSVEQYF.

This clonotype was seen many times. The V and J genes are TRBV6-6 and TRBJ1-3; 8 positions agree with TRBD1. The CDR3 totals 16 residues. V shed 2 bases, J shed 0 bases, and the junction held 3 bases outside the gene matches. Germline V gives CDR1 MNHNY, CDR2 SVGAGI (reference sequence). The CDR3 loop is CASSYPDRGSGNTIYF. As DNA, the CDR3 is TGTGCCAGCAGTTACCCCGACAGGGGCTCTGGAAACACCATATATTTT.

This clonotype was found many times. The CDR3 bases are TGTGCCAGCAGCTTTACCGAACACGATGGCTACACCTTC. This gives the protein CASSFTEHDGYTF. The V and J genes are TRBV7-9 and TRBJ1-2; unclear D gene. Trimming removed 3 bases at V and 6 bases at J, with 11 bases between. The CDR3 has 13 residues. Germline CDR1 reads SEHNR; CDR2 reads FQNEAQ (reference sequence).

J is TRBJ2-2 and V is TRBV12-3 or TRBV12-4; 7 bases are a match to TRBD1. This CDR3 region has 15 residues. J gave up 0 bases and V 8 bases, and 6 bases lay outside the gene matches. The CDR3: CASGKGTANTGELFF. The CDR3 nucleotides are TGTGCCAGCGGAAAAGGGACAGCGAACACCGGGGAGCTGTTTTTT.

The CDR3 here is CASSLWRGGTYEQYF. As DNA, the CDR3 is TGTGCCAGCAGCTTATGGAGAGGCGGGACCTACGAGCAGTACTTC. V and J are TRBV13 and TRBJ2-7; D might be TRBD2 (6 bases). Germline V gene lookup returns CDR1 PRHDT and CDR2 FYEKMQ (reference sequence). The CDR3 extends over 15 amino acids. V was cut by 2 bases and J by 2 bases, with 13 bases left in between.

This clonotype was counted at least ten times. The V gene is TRBV19, the J gene TRBJ1-2, with TRBD1 identical over 8 bases. Losses at the gene ends were 3 bases for V and 6 bases for J; bases not matched to a gene: 12. The CDR3 runs 16 residues. Germline CDR1 LNHDA, CDR2 SQIVND (reference sequence). The CDR3 DNA is TGTGCCAGTAGTATTCGGGCCGGACAGGGCCCAGATGGCTACACCTTC. This translates into CASSIRAGQGPDGYTF. The full variable domain, with the rest looked up from reference TRBV19 and TRBJ1-2, is DGGITQSPKYLFRKEGQNVTLSCEQNLNHDAMYWYRQDPGQGLRLIYYSQIVNDFQKGDIAEGYSVSREKKESFPLTVTSAQKNPTAFYLCASSIRAGQGPDGYTFGSGTRLTVV.

This clonotype has more than one count but fewer than ten. This CDR3 reads CAWSGAYSGNTIYF. The CDR3 DNA reads TGTGCCTGGAGTGGGGCATACTCTGGAAACACCATATATTTT. The gene calls are TRBV30 and TRBJ1-3; no definite D call. Trimming shortened V by 1 base and J by 0 bases, and 7 bases separated the two germline ends. The CDR3 sequence is 14 residues long. Germline V gene sequence: CDR1 GTSNPN, CDR2 SVGIG (reference sequence).

Ten or more counts support this clonotype. The chain has TRBV3-1 and TRBJ2-3, with D maybe TRBD2 (6 bases). Per germline, CDR1 LGHDT and CDR2 YNNKEL (reference sequence). With 0 bases removed from V and 1 base from J, the gap between germline ends came to 20 bases. The CDR3 runs 19 residues. CDR3 DNA: TGTGCCAGCAGCCAAGATCTCCTCAACAGCGGGCCCCGCACAGATACGCAGTATTTT. This gives the protein CASSQDLLNSGPRTDTQYF.

Many counts were recorded for this clonotype. The chain has TRBV20-1 and TRBJ2-1, with D possibly being TRBD2 (6 bases). This CDR3 spans 11 amino acids. Germline V gene sequence: CDR1 DFQATT, CDR2 SNEGSKA (reference sequence). V lost 5 bases to trimming and J lost 10 bases, with 12 bases between them. The CDR3 sequence: CSAWGVEEQFF. The CDR3 DNA reads as TGCAGTGCTTGGGGGGTCGAGGAGCAGTTCTTC.

This clonotype appeared many times. The chain couples TRBV20-1 to TRBJ1-2, with D tentatively TRBD1 (5 bases). This CDR3 contains 14 residues. Germline V CDR1 and CDR2: DFQATT, SNEGSKA (reference sequence). The ends were cut back, 3 bases at V and 8 bases at J, with 19 bases in the middle. The CDR3: CSARGGGVGGGYTF. CDR3 coding DNA: TGCAGTGCTAGGGGTGGGGGGGTTGGTGGAGGCTACACCTTC.

Ten or more counts support this clonotype. CDR3 coding DNA: TGTGCCAGCATGCTAATGGGGACTGAAGCTTTCTTT. Protein product: CASMLMGTEAFF. The genes are TRBV12-3 or TRBV12-4 and TRBJ1-1; D remains ambiguous. This CDR3 spans 12 amino acids. The V and J ends lost 7 bases and 5 bases respectively, with 11 bases between them.

This clonotype was counted many times. The V gene is TRBV3-1, the J gene TRBJ1-2, with 7 bases that match TRBD1. Trimming at V came to 1 base and at J to 8 bases, leaving 10 bases not matched to a gene. Per germline, CDR1 LGHDT and CDR2 YNNKEL (reference sequence). The CDR3 covers 15 residues. Here the CDR3 DNA reads TGTGCCAGCAGCCAAGTCGGACAGGACGTATACGGCTACACCTTC. It is translated as CASSQVGQDVYGYTF.

This clonotype occurred many times. The J gene is TRBJ2-2, the V gene TRBV3-1; D is ambiguous. Trimming stripped 6 bases from V and 1 base from J, with 9 bases between. CDR3 size: 14 residues. The germline CDR1 and CDR2 sequences are LGHDT and YNNKEL (reference sequence). Here the CDR3 DNA reads TGTGCCAGCAGAGGCGAACAGAACACCGGGGAGCTGTTTTTT. The encoded protein is CASRGEQNTGELFF.

This clonotype was observed many times. The rearrangement joins TRBV30 to TRBJ1-3; maybe TRBD1 (5 bases). CDR3 length: 13 residues. Per the germline V gene, CDR1 is GTSNPN and CDR2 is SVGIG (reference sequence). V shed 5 bases and J shed 0 bases, with 8 bases lying between them. The CDR3 DNA reads TGTGCCTGGGACGACAGCTCTGGAAACACCATATATTTT. Translating gives CAWDDSSGNTIYF.

This clonotype was recorded many times. This CDR3 is CASSLTPASNEQFF. CDR3 coding DNA: TGTGCCAGTAGTCTGACGCCGGCCTCCAATGAGCAGTTCTTC. The chain is built from TRBV19 and TRBJ2-1; no clear D. Germline-derived CDR1 and CDR2 are LNHDA and SQIVND (reference sequence). V was shortened by 5 bases and J by 6 bases, with 14 bases between the two germline ends. This CDR3 comprises 14 residues.

This clonotype was observed at least ten times. The chain has TRBV19 and TRBJ1-5; a weak D match, TRBD1 (5 bases). Germline V gives CDR1 LNHDA, CDR2 SQIVND (reference sequence). The V end was cut by 5 bases, the J end by 5 bases, with 13 bases between. The CDR3 covers 14 residues. In nucleotides, the CDR3 is TGTGCCAGTAGTCCCCTCAGGGATTATCAGCCCCAGCATTTT. Its translation: CASSPLRDYQPQHF.

This clonotype was found many times. Its ends do not fully match the called genes, so a read error is possible. This chain uses TRBV12-3 or TRBV12-4 with TRBJ1-1, with D hard to call. The CDR3 covers 12 residues. CDR3 loop: CASSLEGTAGKF. The CDR3, as DNA: TGTGCCAGCAGTTTAGAGGGAACAGCCGGTAAGTTT.

This clonotype was observed many times. This rearrangement joins TRBV5-1 to TRBJ2-1, with D hard to call. This CDR3 comprises 13 residues. The germline V gene encodes CDR1 SGHRS and CDR2 YFSETQ. Trimming cost V 4 bases and J 5 bases, with 10 bases left between them. The DNA for the CDR3 is TGCGCCAGCAGCCAATCACCCAACAATGAGCAGTTCTTC. Translated: CASSQSPNNEQFF.

In its sample, this clonotype was seen many times. The chain links TRBV29-1 to TRBJ2-5, with D perhaps TRBD1 or TRBD2 (5 bases each). The germline V gene encodes CDR1 SQVTM and CDR2 ANQGSEA. V was clipped by 6 bases and J by 0 bases, with 20 bases between them. The CDR3 sequence is 16 residues long. The DNA for the CDR3 is TGCAGCGTCGGGGACGGCTGGTACACGTACCAAGAGACCCAGTACTTC. It encodes CSVGDGWYTYQETQYF.